The sequence of this T cell receptor beta chain was determined in a study of blood T cell repertoires in COVID-19. Per the original data handling: Amplification with reference gene primers provided the estimates of nucleated cell counts. The table came from immunoSEQ multiplex PCR; TCRdb's copy has only in-frame clones and leaves some out. D and trimming come from the DNA, and the V and J calls and clone size come from that table. The top ten clones hold 1.2% to 1.5% of a sample with approximately 62,000 clones, more than 80% of them seen once. This clone came up once. Germline V CDR1 and CDR2: KGHSH, LQKENI. The CDR3 extends over 14 amino acids. The V end lost 6 bases, the J end lost 4 bases, and 14 bases lay between the germline ends.

The V call is TRBV18, the J call TRBJ2-3; no clear D gene. This receptor was taken from a man in his fifties or sixties with acute or convalescent COVID-19. The sample was peripheral blood. CDR3 region: CASSPYPLPDTQYF. The CDR3 region has the DNA TGTGCCAGCTCGCCCTACCCCCTACCAGATACGCAGTATTTT.